This record looks at one TCR beta chain sequence and its context. Its antigen is currently unknown. V dropped 5 bases and J dropped 4; count of bases not matched to a gene: 9. CDR1 and CDR2 from the germline V gene are LNHDA and SQIVND (reference sequence). This CDR3 is 15 amino acids long. Here immunoSEQ multiplex PCR was the method, and the copy in TCRdb shows in-frame clones only, minus some. The data contain 150,000 to 200,000 clones, about 90% of them singletons. This sample was taken from a study of T cell responses to AZD1222 COVID-19 vaccine. Study results and limitations: Dominant at 160-218 and 743-854, vaccine-associated CD4 TCRs also spanned spike.

Material: peripheral blood, obtained 28 days after the second AZD1222 dose. This clonotype originated in an adult who received the AZD1222 COVID-19 vaccine. The V call is TRBV19, the J call TRBJ1-1; the match to TRBD1 covers 8 bases. In DNA, the CDR3 is TGTGCCAGTAGTGGTGACCGGACAGGGAGCACTGAAGCTTTCTTT. The encoded protein is CASSGDRTGSTEAFF.